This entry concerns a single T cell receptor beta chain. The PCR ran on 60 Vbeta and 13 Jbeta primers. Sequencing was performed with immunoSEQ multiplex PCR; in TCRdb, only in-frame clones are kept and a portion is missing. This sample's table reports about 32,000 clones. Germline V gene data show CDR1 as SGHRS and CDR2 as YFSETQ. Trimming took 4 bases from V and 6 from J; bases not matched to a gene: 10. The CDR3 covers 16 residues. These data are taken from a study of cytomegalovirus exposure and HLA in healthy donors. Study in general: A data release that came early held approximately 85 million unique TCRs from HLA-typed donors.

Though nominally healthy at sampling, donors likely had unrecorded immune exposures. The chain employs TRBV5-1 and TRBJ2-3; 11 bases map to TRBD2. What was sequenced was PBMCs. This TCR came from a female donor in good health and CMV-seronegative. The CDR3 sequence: CASSAGVAGGDDTQYF. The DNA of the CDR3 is TGCGCCAGCAGCGCCGGGGTAGCGGGGGGGGATGATACGCAGTATTTT.